The rows below give T cell receptor beta chains drawn from one sample of a study of control samples from healthy donors and cancer patients. Here immunoSEQ multiplex PCR was the method, and the copy in TCRdb shows in-frame clones only, minus some. The sample records 60,000 to 70,000 clones, around 85% being singletons. Sequencing was done on a sample of blood. These receptor sequences come from a man aged 40-49 years in good health. CDR3s include the opening cysteine and the closing phenylalanine or tryptophan. The D gene is left open where the match is weak. The size field is filled for only some rows; it gives once, few, many or a size class.

D gene	V gene	clone size	J gene	CDR3 protein	CDR3 DNA
.	TRBV30	.	TRBJ2-2	CAWLGGNTGELFF	TGTGCCTGGCTAGGGGGAAACACCGGGGAGCTGTTTTTT
.	TRBV19	.	TRBJ1-5	CASSTTGYDTISDQPQHF	TGTGCCAGTAGTACCACAGGGTACGATACTATTAGCGATCAGCCCCAGCATTTT
.	TRBV19	.	TRBJ1-5	CASSPWGGPYSNQPQHF	TGTGCCAGTAGTCCTTGGGGGGGCCCGTATAGCAATCAGCCCCAGCATTTT
.	TRBV7-2	once	TRBJ2-1	CASSLFGGLYNEQFF	TGTGCCAGCAGCTTATTTGGGGGCCTCTACAATGAGCAGTTCTTC
.	TRBV6-5	few	TRBJ1-5	CASSYSWTGGQPQHF	TGTGCCAGCAGTTACTCATGGACCGGTGGACAGCCCCAGCATTTT
.	TRBV6-5	.	TRBJ2-6	CASSRLGANVLTF	TGTGCCAGCAGCCGCCTTGGGGCCAACGTCCTGACTTTC
.	TRBV4-3	.	TRBJ1-1	CASSVRAGNTEAFF	TGCGCCAGCAGCGTACGCGCAGGGAACACTGAAGCTTTCTTT
.	TRBV10-3	few	TRBJ1-2	CAISEEQRTIGYTF	TGTGCCATCAGTGAGGAACAGCGGACTATAGGCTACACCTTC
TRBD2	TRBV28	.	TRBJ2-3	CASSSVERENSPYF	TGTGCCAGCAGTTCCGTCGAGCGGGAGAACAGTCCGTATTTT
.	TRBV14	once	TRBJ1-6	CASSQGGVILSPLHF	TGTGCCAGCAGCCAAGGCGGAGTTATCCTTTCACCCCTCCACTTT
TRBD2	TRBV7-2	.	TRBJ2-5	CASSFTPGFGLAAQETQYF	TGTGCCAGCAGCTTCACCCCGGGATTTGGACTAGCGGCCCAAGAGACCCAGTACTTC
.	TRBV28	.	TRBJ2-6	CASSPFGRRSSGANVLTF	TGTGCCAGCAGTCCTTTTGGACGGAGATCCTCTGGGGCCAACGTCCTGACTTTC
.	TRBV5-1	.	TRBJ2-3	CASSTDEFRGYTQYF	TGCGCCAGCAGCACCGACGAGTTCCGAGGGTATACGCAGTATTTT
.	TRBV4-3	.	TRBJ2-7	CASSQDLTGPYEQYF	TGCGCCAGCAGCCAAGATCTAACAGGCCCCTACGAGCAGTACTTC
.	TRBV21-1	once	TRBJ1-2	CATSQGAWYGYTF	TGTGCCACCTCCCAGGGGGCATGGTATGGCTACACCTTC
.	TRBV5-1	.	TRBJ2-1	CASSLGGGLNNEQFF	TGCGCCAGCAGCTTGGGCGGAGGGCTAAACAATGAGCAGTTCTTC
TRBD1	TRBV9	once	TRBJ1-2	CASSVGQGYGYTF	TGTGCCAGCAGCGTAGGACAGGGGTATGGCTACACCTTC
TRBD1	TRBV6-5	.	TRBJ2-7	CASSYQIATGAEQYF	TGTGCCAGCAGTTACCAAATAGCAACAGGGGCCGAGCAGTACTTC
TRBD1	TRBV29-1	.	TRBJ2-7	CSVVGQAYEQYF	TGCAGCGTTGTGGGACAGGCCTACGAGCAGTACTTC
.	TRBV6-2/TRBV6-3	.	TRBJ1-1	CASSYGSLSEAFF	TGTGCCAGCAGTTACGGGTCTCTAAGTGAAGCTTTCTTT
.	TRBV29-1	.	TRBJ1-1	CSVESSTEAFF	TGCAGCGTTGAGAGCAGCACTGAAGCTTTCTTT
TRBD1	TRBV4-3	.	TRBJ1-4	CASSQSGGEKLFF	TGCGCCAGCAGCCAGTCAGGGGGGGAAAAACTGTTTTTT
TRBD1	TRBV11-2	.	TRBJ2-5	CASSDNIRDRGYTQYF	TGTGCCAGCAGCGATAACATCAGGGACAGGGGGTACACCCAGTACTTC
.	TRBV7-3	once	TRBJ2-1	CASSPRVGGGRYNEQFF	TGTGCCAGCAGCCCAAGGGTCGGAGGGGGACGTTACAATGAGCAGTTCTTC
TRBD1	TRBV9	.	TRBJ2-3	CASSVSGGDRSTDTQYF	TGTGCCAGCAGCGTATCAGGGGGAGACCGGAGCACAGATACGCAGTATTTT
TRBD1	TRBV5-1	.	TRBJ2-1	CASSLTGGLSSYNEQFF	TGCGCCAGCAGTCTTACAGGGGGACTCAGCTCCTACAATGAGCAGTTCTTC
.	TRBV7-2	.	TRBJ2-3	CASSLVSQGVDTQYF	TGTGCCAGCAGCTTAGTGTCCCAGGGTGTGGATACGCAGTATTTT
.	TRBV27	.	TRBJ1-1	CASSLRSGLQGTEAFF	TGTGCCAGCAGTTTAAGGTCAGGCCTTCAAGGCACTGAAGCTTTCTTT
.	TRBV25-1	.	TRBJ2-7	CASSATGTYEQYF	TGTGCCAGCAGTGCGACAGGCACCTACGAGCAGTACTTC
.	TRBV6-1	once	TRBJ1-3	CASSETGSGNTIYF	TGTGCCAGCAGTGAAACAGGGTCTGGAAACACCATATATTTT
TRBD1	TRBV6-2/TRBV6-3	.	TRBJ2-2	CASSDLGQGTGELFF	TGTGCCAGCAGCGACCTAGGACAGGGTACCGGGGAGCTGTTTTTT
.	TRBV27	few	TRBJ1-4	CASSLERNEKLFF	TGTGCCAGCAGTTTGGAAAGGAATGAAAAACTGTTTTTT
TRBD2	TRBV27	.	TRBJ2-2	CASRGVKVAGAGELFF	TGTGCCAGCAGGGGGGTTAAAGTAGCGGGAGCCGGGGAGCTGTTTTTT
.	TRBV7-3	.	TRBJ1-1	CASTSDGLNTEAFF	TGTGCCAGCACCTCCGACGGACTGAACACTGAAGCTTTCTTT
TRBD1	TRBV9	.	TRBJ1-6	CASSPTGTDYNSPLHF	TGTGCCAGCAGCCCGACCGGGACAGATTATAATTCACCCCTCCACTTT
.	TRBV19	.	TRBJ2-1	CASSMGGVVNEQFF	TGTGCCAGTAGTATGGGCGGGGTGGTCAATGAGCAGTTCTTC
.	TRBV5-1	.	TRBJ1-5	CASSVTGLNQPQHF	TGCGCCAGCAGCGTGACAGGCCTCAATCAGCCCCAGCATTTT
.	TRBV2	.	TRBJ1-5	CASSDWAENQPQHF	TGTGCCAGCAGTGATTGGGCAGAAAATCAGCCCCAGCATTTT
.	TRBV4-3	.	TRBJ2-1	CASSQVPNGGRTYNEQFF	TGCGCCAGCAGCCAAGTGCCTAATGGAGGGAGGACCTACAATGAGCAGTTCTTC
.	TRBV12-3/TRBV12-4	.	TRBJ1-2	CASSPFNYGYTF	TGTGCCAGCAGCCCATTTAACTATGGCTACACCTTC
TRBD1	TRBV28	.	TRBJ1-2	CASSLGRGRGYTF	TGTGCCAGCAGTTTAGGCAGGGGGAGAGGCTACACCTTC
TRBD1	TRBV5-6	.	TRBJ1-6	CASSFRDSYNSPLHF	TGTGCCAGCAGCTTCCGGGACAGCTATAATTCACCCCTCCACTTT
.	TRBV5-1	.	TRBJ2-2	CASTRGGQQNTGELFF	TGCGCCAGCACCAGGGGTGGACAGCAGAACACCGGGGAGCTGTTTTTT
.	TRBV11-2	.	TRBJ2-2	CASSLDRNTGELFF	TGTGCCAGCAGCTTAGACCGAAACACCGGGGAGCTGTTTTTT
TRBD2	TRBV7-3	.	TRBJ2-2	CASSPTGGRTGELFF	TGTGCCAGCAGCCCAACGGGCGGGAGGACCGGGGAGCTGTTTTTT
.	TRBV3-1/TRBV3-2	.	TRBJ1-2	CASSQEGTYGYTF	TGTGCCAGCAGCCAAGAAGGGACATATGGCTACACCTTC
.	TRBV11-2	once	TRBJ1-1	CASSSRGFEAFF	TGTGCCAGCAGCTCCAGGGGTTTTGAGGCTTTCTTT
.	TRBV5-1	.	TRBJ1-1	CASSFGGFNTEAFF	TGCGCCAGCAGCTTTGGAGGATTCAACACTGAAGCTTTCTTT
.	TRBV30	.	TRBJ1-5	CAWKGGAGQPQHF	TGTGCCTGGAAGGGGGGGGCCGGTCAGCCCCAGCATTTT
.	TRBV11-3	.	TRBJ1-6	CASRRVGDSPLHF	TGTGCCAGCAGACGGGTTGGGGATTCACCCCTCCACTTT
TRBD1	TRBV7-2	.	TRBJ2-7	CASSLVSRGNYEQYF	TGTGCCAGCAGCTTAGTTAGCAGGGGGAACTACGAGCAGTACTTC
TRBD1	TRBV5-1	.	TRBJ2-3	CASSLGDSRLTDTQYF	TGCGCCAGCAGCTTGGGGGACAGCCGCCTCACAGATACGCAGTATTTT
TRBD2	TRBV5-4	few	TRBJ2-1	CASSLTAGTHNEQFF	TGTGCCAGCAGCTTGACAGCGGGGACCCACAATGAGCAGTTCTTC
.	TRBV4-3	.	TRBJ2-1	CASSQDQWGNNEQFF	TGCGCCAGCAGCCAAGATCAATGGGGGAACAATGAGCAGTTCTTC
.	TRBV6-2/TRBV6-3	.	TRBJ1-4	CASSYRSYNEKLFF	TGTGCCAGCAGTTACCGAAGTTATAATGAAAAACTGTTTTTT
TRBD2	TRBV12-5	.	TRBJ2-7	CASGVPSGGTYEQYF	TGTGCTAGTGGTGTACCTAGCGGGGGGACCTACGAGCAGTACTTC
TRBD2	TRBV29-1	.	TRBJ2-7	CSVGSGLASEQYF	TGCAGCGTTGGGTCGGGACTAGCGTCCGAGCAGTACTTC
.	TRBV6-1	.	TRBJ2-3	CASSEGGGPPNTDTQYF	TGTGCCAGCAGTGAAGGGGGAGGCCCTCCTAACACAGATACGCAGTATTTT
.	TRBV28	.	TRBJ1-2	CASSFGGTLGYTF	TGTGCCAGCAGTTTTGGGGGTACCCTTGGCTACACCTTC